These 28 T cell receptor beta chains were sequenced from one sample in a study of shared clonotypes between healthy human individuals (TCRdb year 2020). The method behind the library was the immunoSEQ multiplex PCR assay. TCRdb took this table from immuneACCESS and kept in-frame rearrangements with V and J called. Such tables lack part of the clones; where checked against another copy, unresolved V genes explain under half of the gap, and the rest is unexplained. The sample table records millions of clones; roughly 94% of these occur just once. Jointly, the top ten make up more than 0.1% of the sample. Material: naive CD4+ T cells sorted from blood. The intended sense of this specimen's cell subset or site label: CD45RA+ positively selected. These receptors all stem from a man between 18 and 35 years old in good health.

V and J are TRBV7-9 and TRBJ1-4; D may be TRBD1 (5 bases). The V gene lost 8 bases and the J gene lost 5 bases, with 15 bases spanning the gap. Germline V CDR1 and CDR2: SEHNR, FQNEAQ (reference sequence). The CDR3 totals 14 residues. The CDR3 nucleotides are TGTGCCAGCGCCCCGCGCGGGGCGAATGAAAAACTGTTTTTT. Its translation is CASAPRGANEKLFF.

This clone was counted once. The CDR3 coding sequence is TGTGCCACAGCCCGGGCACTGGACACCATCGAGCAGTACTTC. As protein: CATARALDTIEQYF. V is TRBV6-5 and J is TRBJ2-7, with D maybe TRBD1 (5 bases). The CDR3 consists of 14 residues. Germline V gives CDR1 MNHEY, CDR2 SVGAGI. V was shortened by 10 bases and J by 6 bases, with 22 bases between the two germline ends.

This sequence joins TRBV10-1 and TRBJ1-3; 7 nucleotides line up with TRBD1. Per the germline V gene, CDR1 is WNHNN and CDR2 is SYGVQD (reference sequence). The CDR3 has 14 residues. The CDR3, as DNA: TGCGTGACGTGGGGACAGAGCTCTGGAAACACCATATATTTT. It codes for CVTWGQSSGNTIYF.

To note about this clone: Other DNA sequences in this specimen translate into the identical CDR3. This rearrangement joins TRBV25-1 to TRBJ2-7, with 7 bases lining up with TRBD1. Per the germline V gene, CDR1 is MGHDK and CDR2 is SYGVNS. The length of the CDR3 is 15 residues. V shed 2 bases and J 1 base; nucleotides not matched to a gene: 5. CDR3 amino acids: CASSELGQLSYEQYF. The CDR3 DNA sequence: TGTGCCAGCAGTGAACTGGGACAGTTGTCCTACGAGCAGTACTTC.

V and J are TRBV28 and TRBJ2-5; 7 bases are shared with TRBD1. This CDR3 contains 14 residues. Germline-derived CDR1 and CDR2 are MDHEN and SYDVKM. V shed 6 bases and J 4 bases; nucleotides not matched to a gene: 8. The CDR3 DNA follows: TGTGCCAGCAGATCCACAGGGGCAGGAGAGACCCAGTACTTC. It encodes CASRSTGAGETQYF.

The V call is TRBV5-1, the J call TRBJ2-3; 9 nucleotides line up with TRBD2. V shed 0 bases and J 3 bases; nucleotides not matched to a gene: 5. Germline-derived CDR1 and CDR2 are SGHRS and YFSETQ. There are 16 residues in the CDR3. CDR3 protein: CASSLVSGSLTDTQYF. In nucleotides, the CDR3 is TGCGCCAGCAGCTTGGTTAGCGGGAGTCTGACAGATACGCAGTATTTT.

The chain carries TRBV7-8 and TRBJ1-2; a weak D match, TRBD1 (5 bases). The CDR3 contains 17 residues. Germline V lookup: CDR1 SGHVS, CDR2 FQNEAQ. V dropped 5 bases and J dropped 7 bases, with 26 bases sitting between them. Here the CDR3 DNA reads TGTGCCAGCAGCCGAGCGTGGGACGGCCGCGGGGGAGGTGGCTACACCTTC. This sequence encodes CASSRAWDGRGGGGYTF.

This chain uses TRBV5-4 with TRBJ2-7; 8 bases are shared with TRBD1. This CDR3 has 15 residues. J gave up 3 bases and V 5 bases, and 10 bases lay outside the gene matches. The germline gives CDR1 SGHNT, CDR2 YYREEE (reference sequence). CDR3 bases: TGTGCCAGCAGTGCAGGGGGCTCGGTAGGCTACGAGCAGTACTTC. It translates to CASSAGGSVGYEQYF.

This rearrangement joins TRBV18 to TRBJ2-7; 7 bases are a match to TRBD2. Looked up from germline, CDR1 is KGHSH and CDR2 is LQKENI. The CDR3 runs 14 residues. Germline trimming cut 5 bases from V and 2 bases from J; bases unmatched to any gene: 6. CDR3 loop: CASSSGTITYEQYF. The CDR3 DNA is TGTGCCAGCTCATCCGGGACTATTACCTACGAGCAGTACTTC.

The chain uses TRBV6-5 and TRBJ2-1, with TRBD1 matching 7 bases. The CDR3 totals 14 residues. Germline values: CDR1 MNHEY, CDR2 SVGAGI. Trimming removed 2 bases from V and 11 bases from J; junction bases left unmatched: 9. CDR3 coding DNA: TGTGCCAGCAGTTACGTGCAGGGGGAACGGAAGCAGTTCTTC. Encoded protein: CASSYVQGERKQFF.

CDR3 in amino acids: CASSLVRQADTQYF. CDR3 bases: TGTGCCAGCAGCTTAGTACGCCAGGCAGATACGCAGTATTTT. The chain employs TRBV11-2 and TRBJ2-3; D is uncertain. V gave up 1 base and J gave up 4 bases, with 9 bases separating them. This CDR3 has 14 amino acids. CDR1 is SGHAT and CDR2 is FQNNGV in the germline V gene.

This clone was seen a single time. V is TRBV6-5 and J is TRBJ1-4, with 7 positions matching TRBD1. After removal of 6 bases from V and 7 bases from J, the junction contained 5 bases not matched to a gene. The CDR3 has 13 amino acids. Germline lookup yields CDR1 MNHEY and CDR2 SVGAGI. The CDR3 bases are TGTGCCAGCAGCGACAGGGTGGGTGAAAAACTGTTTTTT. Its translation is CASSDRVGEKLFF.

Of note for this clone: The sample contains more than one DNA sequence encoding this CDR3. The CDR3 loop reads CASSGGAYEQYF. The DNA of the CDR3 is TGTGCCAGCAGTGGGGGGGCCTACGAGCAGTACTTC. This chain links TRBV2 with TRBJ2-7; possibly TRBD2 for D (6 bases). The CDR3 is 12 residues long. In germline, CDR1 is SNHLY, CDR2 FYNNEI. The V gene lost 4 bases and the J gene lost 2 bases, with 6 bases spanning the gap.

The rearrangement uses TRBV9 and TRBJ2-3; 10 nucleotides line up with TRBD2. The CDR3 consists of 15 residues. Trimming cost V 4 bases and J 1 base; bases outside gene matches: 3. Looked up from germline, CDR1 is SGDLS and CDR2 is YYNGEE. CDR3: CASSPGTSGTDTQYF. CDR3 DNA sequence: TGTGCCAGCAGCCCCGGGACTAGCGGCACAGATACGCAGTATTTT.

This clone was seen a single time. J is TRBJ2-3 and V is TRBV2; no clear D. Trimming pared 8 bases from V and 0 bases from J, leaving 6 bases between. CDR1 and CDR2 from the germline V gene are SNHLY and FYNNEI. The CDR3 runs to 12 residues. The CDR3 protein is CASESSTDTQYF. The CDR3 DNA reads as TGTGCCAGCGAGTCGAGCACAGATACGCAGTATTTT.

The rearrangement joins TRBV9 to TRBJ1-5; D is unclear. Per the germline V gene, CDR1 is SGDLS and CDR2 is YYNGEE. V gave up 0 bases and J gave up 0 bases, with 7 bases separating them. The CDR3 has 15 amino acids. Here the CDR3 DNA reads TGTGCCAGCAGCGTAGGGTCTGATAGCAATCAGCCCCAGCATTTT. Amino acids: CASSVGSDSNQPQHF.

This clone turned up a few times. Other DNA sequences from this sample encode an identical CDR3 as well. The rearrangement joins TRBV5-1 to TRBJ2-1; D ambiguous. Deletions cut 0 bases from V and 7 bases from J, with 2 bases between. Per the germline V gene, CDR1 is SGHRS and CDR2 is YFSETQ. The CDR3 totals 11 residues. CDR3: CASSLGNEQFF. The CDR3 DNA follows: TGCGCCAGCAGCTTGGGTAATGAGCAGTTCTTC.

The V gene is TRBV7-2, the J gene TRBJ2-3, with TRBD2 identical over 13 bases. V lost 5 bases, J lost 4 bases, and 9 bases stayed unmatched. Germline lookup yields CDR1 SGHTA and CDR2 FQGNSA. The CDR3 extends over 17 amino acids. CDR3 sequence: CASSTGGLAGWSDTQYF. The CDR3 nucleotides are TGTGCCAGCAGCACCGGGGGACTAGCGGGGTGGTCAGATACGCAGTATTTT.

V usage is TRBV5-4 and J usage is TRBJ2-5; 10 nucleotides match TRBD1. This CDR3 has 14 amino acids. Losses at the gene ends were 4 bases for V and 5 bases for J; bases not matched to a gene: 5. Germline V lookup: CDR1 SGHNT, CDR2 YYREEE (reference sequence). This chain's CDR3 is CASSPDRGQETQYF. The CDR3 coding sequence is TGTGCCAGCAGCCCCGACAGGGGGCAGGAGACCCAGTACTTC. Filled out from reference TRBV5-4 and TRBJ2-5, the complete variable domain reads ETGVTQSPTHLIKTRGQQVTLRCSSQSGHNTVSWYQQALGQGPQFIFQYYREEENGRGNFPPRFSGLQFPNYSSELNVNALELDDSALYLCASSPDRGQETQYFGPGTRLLVL.

The V and J genes are TRBV30 and TRBJ2-3; 8 bases are shared with TRBD1. Germline CDR1 is GTSNPN and CDR2 is SVGIG (reference sequence). J was trimmed by 4 bases and V by 3 bases; bases with no gene match: 6. The CDR3 extends over 14 amino acids. The CDR3 loop is CAWRLQGGPDTQYF. As DNA, the CDR3 is TGTGCCTGGAGATTACAGGGGGGCCCAGATACGCAGTATTTT.

The CDR3 loop reads CASSFWDRVAYYEQYF. CDR3 DNA sequence: TGTGCCAGCAGCTTTTGGGACAGGGTAGCTTACTACGAGCAGTACTTC. J is TRBJ2-7 and V is TRBV5-6; 9 nucleotides agree with TRBD1. CDR1 and CDR2 from the germline V gene are SGHDT and YYEEEE. The CDR3 has 16 amino acids. Trimming at V came to 2 bases and at J to 3 bases, leaving 9 bases not matched to a gene.

V gene TRBV6-6 combines with J gene TRBJ1-2, with TRBD1 identical over 10 bases. V lost 0 bases to trimming and J lost 7 bases; unmatched junction nucleotides: 5. Germline CDR1 reads MNHNY; CDR2 reads SVGAGI (reference sequence). There are 15 residues in the CDR3. The CDR3 protein is CASSYSQDRGSGYTF. The CDR3 nucleotides are TGTGCCAGCAGTTACTCCCAGGACAGGGGGTCTGGCTACACCTTC.

V gene TRBV18 combines with J gene TRBJ2-5; D is perhaps TRBD1 or TRBD2 (5 bases each). Trimming pared 0 bases from V and 5 bases from J, leaving 10 bases between. Per germline, CDR1 KGHSH and CDR2 LQKENI. The CDR3 spans 14 residues. In DNA form, the CDR3 reads TGTGCCAGCTCACCACCGGTGGGGGTCGAGACCCAGTACTTC. Its protein is CASSPPVGVETQYF.

Regarding this clone: This sample includes further DNA sequences coding for the same CDR3. The V call is TRBV9, the J call TRBJ2-2, with 7 nucleotides matching TRBD2. The CDR3 spans 16 residues. The V gene end was trimmed by 0 bases and the J gene end by 2 bases; junction bases not matched to a gene: 4. Per the germline V gene, CDR1 is SGDLS and CDR2 is YYNGEE. The CDR3 coding sequence is TGTGCCAGCAGCGTAGGTAGCGGGCGTAACACCGGGGAGCTGTTTTTT. It translates to CASSVGSGRNTGELFF. Full variable domain (outside the CDR3, taken from reference TRBV9 and TRBJ2-2): DSGVTQTPKHLITATGQRVTLRCSPRSGDLSVYWYQQSLDQGLQFLIQYYNGEERAKGNILERFSAQQFPDLHSELNLSSLELGDSALYFCASSVGSGRNTGELFFGEGSRLTVL.

This chain uses TRBV28 with TRBJ1-1, with D possibly matching TRBD1 (6 bases). CDR1 MDHEN and CDR2 SYDVKM come from the germline V gene. The V end lost 1 base, the J end lost 7 bases, and 13 bases lay between the germline ends. CDR3 length: 14 residues. CDR3 residues: CASSLYGGAGEAFF. The CDR3 DNA follows: TGTGCCAGCAGTTTATATGGGGGGGCAGGTGAAGCTTTCTTT.

About this clone: Other nucleotide sequences from this sample produce the same CDR3. The chain couples TRBV11-2 to TRBJ2-5; 11 nucleotides agree with TRBD1. CDR1 and CDR2 from the germline V gene are SGHAT and FQNNGV. The V and J ends lost 1 base and 2 bases, in that order; junction bases with no gene match: 0. CDR3 size: 15 residues. In DNA, the CDR3 is TGTGCCAGCAGCTTAGGGGACAGGGGGCAAGAGACCCAGTACTTC. The encoded protein is CASSLGDRGQETQYF.

V gene TRBV9 combines with J gene TRBJ2-1; tentatively, D is TRBD1 (6 bases). Trimming pared 3 bases from V and 0 bases from J, leaving 13 bases between. The CDR3 loop spans 16 amino acids. Germline-derived CDR1 and CDR2 are SGDLS and YYNGEE. The CDR3 DNA reads as TGTGCCAGCAGCGCTGGACAGTTCCGCTCCTACAATGAGCAGTTCTTC. Protein product: CASSAGQFRSYNEQFF.

The chain combines TRBV2 with TRBJ1-5; 7 bases are a match to TRBD1. This CDR3 is built from 15 residues. Germline V CDR1 and CDR2: SNHLY, FYNNEI. The V segment lost 10 bases and the J segment 7 bases; nucleotides outside the gene matches: 16. The CDR3 DNA reads as TGTGCCACTCAGGCCCCGGGACAGAGAAACCAGCCCCAGCATTTT. Encoded protein: CATQAPGQRNQPQHF.